The subject of this entry is one T cell receptor (beta chain). The antigen is unknown. 5'RACE with 10-nucleotide random UMIs generated the cDNA. Each sequencing run yielded over 160 million TCR-beta sequences from 15-18 subjects. TCRdb passed the 5' RACE reads through MiXCR, listing each CDR3 protein once. This sample has 14,000 or so distinct CDR3 sequences, with roughly an eighth found just once. The T cells used for sorted libraries numbered about a million, either CD4+ or CD8+. This sample stems from a study of neurological immune-mediated disorders. Overall study findings and caveats: The greatest degree of TCR clonal expansion was observed in HTLV-1-associated myelopathy, with the lowest in multiple sclerosis, below that of healthy controls.

This clonotype was obtained from a female donor with HTLV-1-associated myelopathy (HAM/TSP). The material sequenced was CD8+ T cells from blood.

The DNA of the CDR3 is TGTGCCAGCAGCTTGGGGGCTGCAGGGGGCGGCGATACGCAGTATTTT. Residues: CASSLGAAGGGDTQYF. V is TRBV5-4 and J is TRBJ2-3; 8 positions agree with TRBD1. Per the germline V gene, CDR1 is SGHNT and CDR2 is YYREEE (reference sequence). With V trimmed by 0 bases and J by 6 bases, 9 bases remained unmatched. The CDR3 has 16 residues.